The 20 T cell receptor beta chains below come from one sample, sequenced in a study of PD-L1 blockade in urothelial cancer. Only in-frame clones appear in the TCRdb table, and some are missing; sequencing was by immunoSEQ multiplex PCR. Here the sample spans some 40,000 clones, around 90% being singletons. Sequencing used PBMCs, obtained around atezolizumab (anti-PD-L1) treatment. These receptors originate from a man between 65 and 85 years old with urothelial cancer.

The CDR3 spells CASSQGLSNQPQHF. The CDR3 region has the DNA TGTGCCAGCAGCCAGGGACTTAGCAATCAGCCCCAGCATTTT. The genes are TRBV27 and TRBJ1-5, with TRBD1 as a possible D gene (5 bases). The ends were cut back, 6 bases at V and 0 bases at J, with 9 bases in the middle. Germline V gene lookup returns CDR1 MNHEY and CDR2 SMNVEV (reference sequence). CDR3 size: 14 residues.

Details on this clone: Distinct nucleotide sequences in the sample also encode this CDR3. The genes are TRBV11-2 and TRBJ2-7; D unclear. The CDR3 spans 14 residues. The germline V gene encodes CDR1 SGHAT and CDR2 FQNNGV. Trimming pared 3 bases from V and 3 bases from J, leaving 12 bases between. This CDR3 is CASSLESFSYEQYF. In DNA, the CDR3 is TGTGCCAGCAGCTTGGAGAGCTTTAGCTACGAGCAGTACTTC.

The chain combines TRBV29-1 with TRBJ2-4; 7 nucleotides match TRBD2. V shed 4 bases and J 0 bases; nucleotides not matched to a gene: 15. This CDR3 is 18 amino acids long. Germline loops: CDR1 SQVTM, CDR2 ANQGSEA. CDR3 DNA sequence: TGCAGCGTTGGGTTCGAGCGGGATAGGGGACTAGCCAAAAACATTCAGTACTTC. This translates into CSVGFERDRGLAKNIQYF.

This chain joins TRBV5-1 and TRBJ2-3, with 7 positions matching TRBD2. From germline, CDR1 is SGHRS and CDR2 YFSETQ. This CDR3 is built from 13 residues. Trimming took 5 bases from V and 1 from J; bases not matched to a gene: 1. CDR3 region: CASRTSGTDTQYF. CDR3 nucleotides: TGCGCCAGCAGAACTAGCGGCACAGATACGCAGTATTTT. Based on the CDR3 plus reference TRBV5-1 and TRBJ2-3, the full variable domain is KAGVTQTPRYLIKTRGQQVTLSCSPISGHRSVSWYQQTPGQGLQFLFEYFSETQRNKGNFPGRFSGRQFSNSRSEMNVSTLELGDSALYLCASRTSGTDTQYFGPGTRLTVL.

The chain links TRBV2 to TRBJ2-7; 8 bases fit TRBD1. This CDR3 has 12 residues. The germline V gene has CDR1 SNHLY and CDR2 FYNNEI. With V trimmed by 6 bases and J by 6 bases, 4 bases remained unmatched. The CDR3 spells CASSRQGFEQYF. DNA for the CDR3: TGTGCCAGCAGCCGACAGGGGTTCGAGCAGTACTTC. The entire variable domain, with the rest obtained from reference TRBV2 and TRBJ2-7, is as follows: EPEVTQTPSHQVTQMGQEVILRCVPISNHLYFYWYRQILGQKVEFLVSFYNNEISEKSEIFDDQFSVERPDGSNFTLKIRSTKLEDSAMYFCASSRQGFEQYFGPGTRLTVT.

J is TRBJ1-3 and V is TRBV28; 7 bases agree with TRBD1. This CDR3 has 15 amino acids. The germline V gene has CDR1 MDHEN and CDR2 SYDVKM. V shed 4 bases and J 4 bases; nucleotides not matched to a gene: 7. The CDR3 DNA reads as TGTGCCAGCAGTTGGACAGGCGTGAAGGGAAACACCATATATTTT. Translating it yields CASSWTGVKGNTIYF. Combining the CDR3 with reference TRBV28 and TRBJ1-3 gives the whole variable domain DVKVTQSSRYLVKRTGEKVFLECVQDMDHENMFWYRQDPGLGLRLIYFSYDVKMKEKGDIPEGYSVSREKKERFSLILESASTNQTSMYLCASSWTGVKGNTIYFGEGSWLTVV.

The CDR3 region has the DNA TGCGCCAGCAGCTTGTCCGCAGGTGAAGCTTTCTTT. Translated, it gives CASSLSAGEAFF. The chain carries TRBV5-1 and TRBJ1-1; D unclear. This CDR3 contains 12 residues. Germline CDR1 is SGHRS and CDR2 is YFSETQ. With 1 base removed from V and 7 bases from J, the gap between germline ends came to 8 bases.

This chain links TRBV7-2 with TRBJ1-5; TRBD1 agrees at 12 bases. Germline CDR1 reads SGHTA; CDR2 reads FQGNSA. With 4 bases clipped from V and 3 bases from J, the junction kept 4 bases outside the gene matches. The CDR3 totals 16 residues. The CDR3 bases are TGTGCCAGCAGCTCGGGACAGGGGGCTTTCAATCAGCCCCAGCATTTT. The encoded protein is CASSSGQGAFNQPQHF.

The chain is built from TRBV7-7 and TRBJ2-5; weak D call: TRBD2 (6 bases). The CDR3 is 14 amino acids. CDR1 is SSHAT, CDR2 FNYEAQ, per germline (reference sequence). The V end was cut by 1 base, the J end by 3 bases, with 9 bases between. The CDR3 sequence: CASSLDSGKETQYF. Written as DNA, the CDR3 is TGTGCCAGCAGCTTAGATAGCGGAAAAGAGACCCAGTACTTC.

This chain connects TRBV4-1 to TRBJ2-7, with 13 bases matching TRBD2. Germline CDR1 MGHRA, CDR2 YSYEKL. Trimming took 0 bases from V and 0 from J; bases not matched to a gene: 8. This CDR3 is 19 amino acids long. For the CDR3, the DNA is TGCGCCAGCAGCCAAGATCTTGCGGGACTAGCGGGACCCTCCTACGAGCAGTACTTC. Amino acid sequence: CASSQDLAGLAGPSYEQYF.

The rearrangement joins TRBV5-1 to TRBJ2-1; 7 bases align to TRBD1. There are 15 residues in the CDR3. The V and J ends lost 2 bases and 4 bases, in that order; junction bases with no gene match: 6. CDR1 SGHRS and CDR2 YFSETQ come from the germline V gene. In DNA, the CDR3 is TGCGCCAGCAGCTTCCTGACAGGGAGTTACAATGAGCAGTTCTTC. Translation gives CASSFLTGSYNEQFF.

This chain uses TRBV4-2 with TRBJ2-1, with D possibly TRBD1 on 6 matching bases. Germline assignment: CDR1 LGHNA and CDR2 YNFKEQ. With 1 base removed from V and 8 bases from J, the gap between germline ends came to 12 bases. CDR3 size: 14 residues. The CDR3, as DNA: TGTGCCAGCAGCCAAGGGCTCCAGGGGCATGAGCAGTTCTTC. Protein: CASSQGLQGHEQFF.

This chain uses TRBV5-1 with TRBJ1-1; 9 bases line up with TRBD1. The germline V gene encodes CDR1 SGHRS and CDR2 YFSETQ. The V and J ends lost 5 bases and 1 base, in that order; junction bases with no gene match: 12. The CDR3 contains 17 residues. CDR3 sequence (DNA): TGCGCCAGCAGGCTCGACAGGGGGGGTGGGAGGAACACTGAAGCTTTCTTT. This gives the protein CASRLDRGGGRNTEAFF.

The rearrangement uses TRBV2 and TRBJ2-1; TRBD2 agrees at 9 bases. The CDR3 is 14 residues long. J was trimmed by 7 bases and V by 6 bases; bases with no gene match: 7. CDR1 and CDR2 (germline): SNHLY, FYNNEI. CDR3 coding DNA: TGTGCCAGCAGGGGCGGGAGGGCCGGGAATGAGCAGTTCTTC. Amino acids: CASRGGRAGNEQFF.

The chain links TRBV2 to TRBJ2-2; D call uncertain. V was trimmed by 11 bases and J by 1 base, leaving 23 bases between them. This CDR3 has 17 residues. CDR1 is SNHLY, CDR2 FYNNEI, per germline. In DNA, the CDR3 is TGTGCCTCCACATGGGCTTCGACGGCAATGAACACCGGGGAGCTGTTTTTT. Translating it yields CASTWASTAMNTGELFF.

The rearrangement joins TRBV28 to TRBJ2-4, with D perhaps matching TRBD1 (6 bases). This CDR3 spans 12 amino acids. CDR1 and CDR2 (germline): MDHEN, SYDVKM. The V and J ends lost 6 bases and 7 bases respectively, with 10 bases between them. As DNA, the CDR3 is TGTGCCAGCAGGGGCGACAGGAACATTCAGTACTTC. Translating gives CASRGDRNIQYF.

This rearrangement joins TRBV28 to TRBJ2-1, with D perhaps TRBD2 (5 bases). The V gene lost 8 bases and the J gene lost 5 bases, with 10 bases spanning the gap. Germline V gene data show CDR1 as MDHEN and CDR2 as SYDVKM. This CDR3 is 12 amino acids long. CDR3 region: CASLDFHNEQFF. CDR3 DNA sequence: TGTGCCAGCCTGGACTTTCACAATGAGCAGTTCTTC.

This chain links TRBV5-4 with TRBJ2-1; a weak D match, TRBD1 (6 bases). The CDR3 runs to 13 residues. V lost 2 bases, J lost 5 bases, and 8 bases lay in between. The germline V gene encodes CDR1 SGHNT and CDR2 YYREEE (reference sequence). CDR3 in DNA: TGTGCCAGCAGCTTACGACAGGACAATGAGCAGTTCTTC. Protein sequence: CASSLRQDNEQFF.

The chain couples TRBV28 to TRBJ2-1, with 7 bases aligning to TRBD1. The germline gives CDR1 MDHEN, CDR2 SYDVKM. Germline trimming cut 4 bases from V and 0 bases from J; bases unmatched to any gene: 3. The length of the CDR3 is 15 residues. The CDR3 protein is CASSSTGDSYNEQFF. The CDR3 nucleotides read TGTGCCAGCAGTTCTACAGGGGACTCCTACAATGAGCAGTTCTTC. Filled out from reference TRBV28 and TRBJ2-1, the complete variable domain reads DVKVTQSSRYLVKRTGEKVFLECVQDMDHENMFWYRQDPGLGLRLIYFSYDVKMKEKGDIPEGYSVSREKKERFSLILESASTNQTSMYLCASSSTGDSYNEQFFGPGTRLTVL.

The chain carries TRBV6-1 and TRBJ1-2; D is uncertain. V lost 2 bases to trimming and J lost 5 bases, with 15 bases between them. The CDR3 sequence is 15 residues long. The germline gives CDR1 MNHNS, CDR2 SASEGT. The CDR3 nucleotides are TGTGCCAGCAGTGAACAAATGGCGGCCTGGTATGGCTACACCTTC. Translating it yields CASSEQMAAWYGYTF.